What follows are 5 T cell receptor beta chains derived from one specimen sequenced in a study of cytomegalovirus exposure and HLA in healthy donors. Use of 60 Vbeta and 13 Jbeta primers characterized the PCR. Data came from immunoSEQ multiplex PCR; TCRdb stores just in-frame clones and leaves some out. The sample comprises over 50,000 clones, about 89% of which are singletons, and around 1.5% rests with the top ten. Sequencing input: PBMCs. The receptor source for this set is a man younger than 45 in good health and CMV-seropositive.

The chain recombines TRBV9 with TRBJ2-5; 7 bases agree with TRBD2. From germline, CDR1 is SGDLS and CDR2 YYNGEE. The junction had 8 bases not matched to a gene; V was cut back by 0 bases and J by 0 bases. This CDR3 has 17 residues. The CDR3 DNA is TGTGCCAGCAGCGTAGGTCTGCTAGCGGAATACCAAGAGACCCAGTACTTC. Translation: CASSVGLLAEYQETQYF.

The CDR3 sequence is CASSQDSSGSNTEAFF. DNA for the CDR3: TGCGCCAGCAGCCAAGATAGTTCAGGCTCGAACACTGAAGCTTTCTTT. The chain has TRBV4-1 and TRBJ1-1; D ambiguous. Trimming removed 0 bases from V and 1 base from J, with 12 bases in between. CDR3 length equals 16 residues. The germline gives CDR1 MGHRA, CDR2 YSYEKL.

The rearrangement joins TRBV29-1 to TRBJ2-3; 9 nucleotides line up with TRBD2. Germline loops: CDR1 SQVTM, CDR2 ANQGSEA. The CDR3 is 18 amino acids. V gave up 0 bases and J gave up 0 bases; unmatched junction bases: 10. CDR3 region: CSVEEGSGRPLSTDTQYF. DNA of the CDR3: TGCAGCGTTGAAGAAGGAAGCGGGAGGCCCCTTAGCACAGATACGCAGTATTTT.

This sequence joins TRBV7-9 and TRBJ2-3; 7 bases match TRBD2. The CDR3 has 15 amino acids. Trimming cost V 3 bases and J 1 base; bases outside gene matches: 4. CDR1 is SEHNR, CDR2 FQNEAQ, per germline (reference sequence). CDR3 sequence (DNA): TGTGCCAGCAGCTTTAGTGGGAGGGGCACAGATACGCAGTATTTT. As protein: CASSFSGRGTDTQYF.

V and J are TRBV30 and TRBJ2-1; 8 bases align to TRBD1. In germline, CDR1 is GTSNPN, CDR2 SVGIG (reference sequence). Germline trimming cut 1 base from V and 0 bases from J; bases unmatched to any gene: 2. The CDR3 has 15 residues. The DNA of the CDR3 is TGTGCCTGGAGTGATGGGACAGGCTCCTACAATGAGCAGTTCTTC. It is translated as CAWSDGTGSYNEQFF.